These 5 T cell receptor beta chains were all obtained from the same sample, sequenced in a study of shared clonotypes between healthy human individuals. The protocol was immunoSEQ multiplex PCR, while the TCRdb copy is restricted to in-frame clones and leaves out a portion. The data show about 380,000 clones, with roughly 96% seen just once and about 0.32% held by the top ten. The sample taken for sequencing was memory CD8+ T cells sorted from blood. Indicated subset: CD45RO+ cells pooled with CCR7-negative TemRA cells. The receptor source for this set is a man aged 25 to 40 in good health.

The V call is TRBV19, the J call TRBJ1-2, with 9 bases fitting TRBD1. The CDR3 runs to 15 residues. CDR1 LNHDA and CDR2 SQIVND come from the germline V gene (reference sequence). V lost 4 bases to trimming and J lost 5 bases; unmatched junction nucleotides: 8. As DNA, the CDR3 is TGTGCCAGTAGTAGCGGGACAGGGTTCCTTTATGGCTACACCTTC. This translates into CASSSGTGFLYGYTF. The full variable domain, with the rest looked up from reference TRBV19 and TRBJ1-2, is DGGITQSPKYLFRKEGQNVTLSCEQNLNHDAMYWYRQDPGQGLRLIYYSQIVNDFQKGDIAEGYSVSREKKESFPLTVTSAQKNPTAFYLCASSSGTGFLYGYTFGSGTRLTVV.

The chain carries TRBV25-1 and TRBJ2-7; 7 bases map to TRBD1. V trimming: 4 bases; J trimming: 3 bases; junction bases outside the gene matches: 6. The CDR3 runs 14 residues. Per the germline V gene, CDR1 is MGHDK and CDR2 is SYGVNS. The CDR3 DNA reads TGTGCCAGCAGTGGTTCCCGGGACAGCTACGAGCAGTACTTC. It specifies CASSGSRDSYEQYF.

The chain joins TRBV10-2 to TRBJ2-7; D ambiguous. Germline loops: CDR1 WSHSY, CDR2 SAAADI. Trimming cost V 6 bases and J 2 bases, with 5 bases left between them. The CDR3 spans 11 residues. CDR3 protein: CASRETYEQYF. DNA of the CDR3: TGCGCCAGCAGAGAAACCTACGAGCAGTACTTC.

This rearrangement joins TRBV5-6 to TRBJ2-3; D not resolved. This CDR3 is built from 12 residues. Germline CDR1 reads SGHDT; CDR2 reads YYEEEE. V was cut by 2 bases and J by 5 bases, with 6 bases left in between. The CDR3 reads CASSFWGDTQYF. In DNA form, the CDR3 reads TGTGCCAGCAGCTTTTGGGGAGATACGCAGTATTTT.

Concerning this clone: The sample carries other DNA sequences with the same CDR3. The genes are TRBV2 and TRBJ2-2; 13 bases are shared with TRBD2. V was pared by 9 bases and J by 6 bases, with 16 bases of the junction left unmatched. Germline lookup yields CDR1 SNHLY and CDR2 FYNNEI. The CDR3 sequence is 18 residues long. CDR3 DNA: TGTGCCAGTCTACAATATGGACTAGCGGGAGCTACTGCCGGGGAGCTGTTTTTT. As protein: CASLQYGLAGATAGELFF.